These T cell receptor beta chains were read from a single sample in a study of OX40 agonist ivuxolimab in advanced cancers. The table came from immunoSEQ multiplex PCR; TCRdb's copy has only in-frame clones and leaves some out. The data contain fewer than 100,000 clones, around 82% of them seen just once; the ten biggest clones take up 0.76%. This sample comprised CD4+ or CD8+ T cells sorted from blood, obtained in a trial of the OX40 agonist ivuxolimab. Every receptor here comes from an adult with an advanced solid tumor such as melanoma, head and neck, liver or kidney cancer. CDR3s include the opening cysteine and the closing phenylalanine or tryptophan. The D gene is left open where the match is weak. Not all rows give a size; the values are once, few, many and, for expanded clones, a class.

-	TRBV25-1	-	TRBJ1-2	TGTGCCAGCAGTTCCCTACCGGCTCAAGGGACTGGCTACACCTTC	CASSSLPAQGTGYTF
-	TRBV27	-	TRBJ1-2	TGTGCCAGCAGTTTATCCCCAGGGTGGGGAGGCTACACCTTC	CASSLSPGWGGYTF
TRBD2	TRBV11-3	-	TRBJ2-1	TGTGCCAGCAGCTGGGGACTAGAAACCTCCGGGCAGTTCTTC	CASSWGLETSGQFF
-	TRBV6-6	-	TRBJ1-5	TGTGCCAGCAGTTACCGGGGGGTAGAAGACAATCAGCCCCAGCATTTT	CASSYRGVEDNQPQHF
-	TRBV7-2	-	TRBJ1-1	TGTGCCAGCAGCTTATACGGGGGCGGCACTGAAGCTTTCTTT	CASSLYGGGTEAFF
TRBD1	TRBV18	few	TRBJ1-5	TGTGCCAGCTCACTATCCGGGACAGGGGGGGAGCCCCAGCATTTT	CASSLSGTGGEPQHF
TRBD1	TRBV18	-	TRBJ1-5	TGTGCCAGCTCACTTGACAGGGGGCGCGGTCAGCCCCAGCATTTT	CASSLDRGRGQPQHF
-	TRBV6-5	-	TRBJ2-7	TGTGCCAGCAGTTACCGCGGGACAGAAATGTCCTACGAGCAGTACTTC	CASSYRGTEMSYEQYF
TRBD2	TRBV9	-	TRBJ2-3	TGTGCCAGCAGCGATGGTACTAGCGTGGATACGCAGTATTTT	CASSDGTSVDTQYF
-	TRBV28	-	TRBJ1-5	TGTGCCAGCAGCCACCCCAGGGACAACAATCAGCCCCAGCATTTT	CASSHPRDNNQPQHF
-	TRBV14	once	TRBJ1-1	TGTGCCAGCAGAAGGTCAGGAACCCAAAACACTGAAGCTTTCTTT	CASRRSGTQNTEAFF
-	TRBV27	-	TRBJ1-4	TGTGCCAGCGGATCTTTAGCTACAGCCAATGAAAAACTGTTTTTT	CASGSLATANEKLFF
-	TRBV2	-	TRBJ1-1	TGTGCCAGCAGAACCCGGGGAAACACTGAAGCTTTCTTT	CASRTRGNTEAFF
-	TRBV27	-	TRBJ1-1	TGTGCCAGCAGTTTACAGGGAAGAACTGAAGCTTTCTTT	CASSLQGRTEAFF
-	TRBV18	few	TRBJ2-7	TGTGCCAGCTCACCAATCACAGGATCCCACGAGCAGTACTTC	CASSPITGSHEQYF
TRBD2	TRBV15	-	TRBJ2-1	TGTGCCACCAGATGGGAACTAGCGGGAGTTTCCTACAATGAGCAGTTCTTC	CATRWELAGVSYNEQFF
-	TRBV10-3	-	TRBJ1-6	TGTGCCATTACAGCAGACGCTAATTCACCCCTCCACTTT	CAITADANSPLHF
-	TRBV30	-	TRBJ2-7	TGTGCCTGGGACAGAGGGGACACTAGCTCCTACGAGCAGTACTTC	CAWDRGDTSSYEQYF
TRBD1	TRBV7-9	-	TRBJ2-2	TGTGCCAGCAGCCCCCAAACAGGGGGCGCGCAAACCGGGGAGCTGTTTTTT	CASSPQTGGAQTGELFF
-	TRBV12-5	-	TRBJ1-2	TGTGCTAGTGGTTTAGGGCTGAACTATGGCTACACCTTC	CASGLGLNYGYTF
TRBD1	TRBV5-1	-	TRBJ1-3	TGCGCCAGCAGTTCGACAGGGTTTGCTGGAAACACCATATATTTT	CASSSTGFAGNTIYF
-	TRBV28	-	TRBJ1-5	TGTGCCAGCAGCCTACTATATGCGACAGGTGGGCTCAAGTGGGGTCAGCCCCAGCATTTT	CASSLLYATGGLKWGQPQHF
TRBD2	TRBV5-4	once	TRBJ2-3	TGTGCCAGCAGCTTTCTAGCGGGGGGGCCAGATACGCAGTATTTT	CASSFLAGGPDTQYF
TRBD2	TRBV6-1	-	TRBJ2-1	TGTGCCAGCAGTGTATCTCTAGCGGGAGTAGGCAATGAGCAGTTCTTC	CASSVSLAGVGNEQFF
TRBD1	TRBV19	-	TRBJ2-6	TGTGCCAGTAGACCCTCGACAGGGGCAAATTCGTGGGGGGCCAACGTCCTGACTTTC	CASRPSTGANSWGANVLTF
TRBD1	TRBV5-4	-	TRBJ1-2	TGTGCCAGCAGCTTACCGGGACAGAACTATGGCTACACCTTC	CASSLPGQNYGYTF
-	TRBV14	-	TRBJ1-6	TGTGCCAGCAGCCAAGACAGCAATTCACCCCTCCACTTT	CASSQDSNSPLHF
-	TRBV4-3	-	TRBJ2-7	TGCGCCAGCAGCCAAGTTCACAGAGGTTTGGGGGAGCAGTACTTC	CASSQVHRGLGEQYF
-	TRBV11-2	-	TRBJ2-3	TGTGCCAGCAGCTTAGATCACGACCGGGGTTTCACAGATACGCAGTATTTT	CASSLDHDRGFTDTQYF
TRBD2	TRBV7-8	-	TRBJ2-1	TGTGCCAGCAGCTTTTTCTTAGCGGGTTACAATGAGCAGTTCTTC	CASSFFLAGYNEQFF
-	TRBV5-1	-	TRBJ2-7	TGCGCCAGCAGCTTGGGGTGGAGCTCCTACGAGCAGTACTTC	CASSLGWSSYEQYF
-	TRBV30	-	TRBJ2-7	TGTGCCTGGAGTACTGGGGACGTTAGGCAGTACTTC	CAWSTGDVRQYF
TRBD1	TRBV27	-	TRBJ1-2	TGTGCCAGCAGTTCGGGACAGGGTCTGACTACTAACTATGGCTACACCTTC	CASSSGQGLTTNYGYTF
-	TRBV4-2	-	TRBJ1-5	TGTGCCAGCAGCCAGGTTAAGGCGGGCAATCAGCCCCAGCATTTT	CASSQVKAGNQPQHF
-	TRBV7-2	-	TRBJ2-7	TGTGCCAGCAGCTCCCAAGTGGGTCGCGAGCAGTACTTC	CASSSQVGREQYF
-	TRBV7-2	-	TRBJ1-5	TGTGCCAGCAGTTTCAAAGGGGGGAATAGCAATCAGCCCCAGCATTTT	CASSFKGGNSNQPQHF
-	TRBV28	-	TRBJ1-1	TGTGCCAGCAGCCAGGCAGGGATAACGGACACTGAAGCTTTCTTT	CASSQAGITDTEAFF
-	TRBV18	-	TRBJ1-4	TGTGCCAGCTCATCTTCCCAATCGGTAGAAAAACTGTTTTTT	CASSSSQSVEKLFF
-	TRBV19	-	TRBJ2-3	TGTGCCAGTAGTAGCCAGGGAGGACGCCTGAACACAGATACGCAGTATTTT	CASSSQGGRLNTDTQYF
-	TRBV7-2	once	TRBJ1-5	TGTGCCAGCAGCTTAGGTGGGACACCCCTGGAGCCCCAGCATTTT	CASSLGGTPLEPQHF
TRBD1	TRBV6-1	-	TRBJ2-5	TGTGCCAGCAGTGAATGGGGGACAGCACAAGAGACCCAGTACTTC	CASSEWGTAQETQYF
-	TRBV7-2	-	TRBJ2-3	TGTGCCAGCAGCTCCCGGACAGTTAAATTTTCTAGCACAGATACGCAGTATTTT	CASSSRTVKFSSTDTQYF
-	TRBV4-1	-	TRBJ1-5	TGCGCCAGCAGCCAAGTCGGGAACAATCAGCCCCAGCATTTT	CASSQVGNNQPQHF
-	TRBV19	-	TRBJ1-4	TGTGCCAGTAGTATAAGGGGAGTCCCTGAGGTCGTAAAACTGTTTTTT	CASSIRGVPEVVKLFF
-	TRBV29-1	-	TRBJ2-1	TGCAGCGTTGGGTCACAGGCGGGCGAGCAGTTCTTC	CSVGSQAGEQFF
-	TRBV7-9	-	TRBJ1-6	TGTGCCAGCAGCTTCCAGGGTAGTCCACCCCTCCACTTT	CASSFQGSPPLHF
-	TRBV5-4	-	TRBJ2-7	TGTGCCAGCAGCCTAATGGACAGCTACTACGAGCAGTACTTC	CASSLMDSYYEQYF
TRBD1	TRBV28	-	TRBJ2-5	TGTGCCAGCAGTTTGGGACAGCTCGGGACCCAGTACTTC	CASSLGQLGTQYF
TRBD1	TRBV18	-	TRBJ2-7	TGTGCCAGCTCACCGGGACAGGGACCCGCCGGGGAGCAGTACTTC	CASSPGQGPAGEQYF
TRBD1	TRBV15	-	TRBJ1-6	TGTGCCACCAGCAGAGACCCGGACAGGAGTTCACCCCTCCACTTT	CATSRDPDRSSPLHF
-	TRBV5-1	-	TRBJ2-4	TGCGCCAGCAGCGACCAGACTAGTGATAAAAACATTCAGTACTTC	CASSDQTSDKNIQYF
-	TRBV19	-	TRBJ2-3	TGTGCCAGTAGTATAGTGCCAGATACGCAGTATTTT	CASSIVPDTQYF
-	TRBV28	-	TRBJ1-2	TGTGCCAGCAGTTTCCAAGGGAGTGACGGCTACACCTTC	CASSFQGSDGYTF
-	TRBV5-1	-	TRBJ1-4	TGCGCCAGCAGTCTGATGGGGGAAGGAAAACTGTTTTTT	CASSLMGEGKLFF
TRBD2	TRBV5-4	-	TRBJ2-7	TGTGCCAGCAGCCTTAGCGGGAGACGATACGAGCAGTACTTC	CASSLSGRRYEQYF
-	TRBV10-3	-	TRBJ1-2	TGTGCCATCAGTGCCCTACTACAGGGCAACTATGGCTACACCTTC	CAISALLQGNYGYTF
-	TRBV12-1	-	TRBJ2-3	TGTGCCAGCCAGCCGGGACTAGCGGGAGGTAGCCTTACAGATACGCAGTATTTT	CASQPGLAGGSLTDTQYF
TRBD2	TRBV6-1	-	TRBJ2-5	TGTGCCAGCAACCCAGCGGGGGGAGGGGAGACCCAGTACTTC	CASNPAGGGETQYF
-	TRBV19	-	TRBJ2-5	TGTGCCAGTAGTAGCGTCTGGAGGGAGACCCAGTACTTC	CASSSVWRETQYF